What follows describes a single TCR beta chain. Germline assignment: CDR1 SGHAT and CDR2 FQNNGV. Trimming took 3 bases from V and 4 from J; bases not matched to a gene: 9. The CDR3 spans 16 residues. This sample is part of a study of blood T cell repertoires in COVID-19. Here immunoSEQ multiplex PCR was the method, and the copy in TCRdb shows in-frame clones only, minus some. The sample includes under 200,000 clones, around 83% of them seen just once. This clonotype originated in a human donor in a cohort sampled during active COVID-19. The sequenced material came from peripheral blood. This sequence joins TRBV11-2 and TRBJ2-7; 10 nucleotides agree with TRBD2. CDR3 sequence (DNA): TGTGCCAGCAGCTTGCCAGCGGGAGGGCCTAAATACGAGCAGTACTTC. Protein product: CASSLPAGGPKYEQYF.